The rows below give T cell receptor beta chains drawn from one sample of a study of T cells in Graves' hyperthyroidism and ophthalmopathy. TCRdb independently ran MiXCR on the multiplex PCR reads; one entry per CDR3 protein. The sample carries fewer than 650,000 distinct CDR3 sequences, around 50% recorded once. The material sequenced was peripheral blood or thyroid tissue (not recorded which). The receptors stem from an adult woman with Graves' disease, either hyperthyroidism or ophthalmopathy (not recorded which). Both conserved end residues are part of each CDR3. A D gene is named only where the DNA matches it firmly. The size of a clone is reported for some rows only, either as once, few or many, or as a class for expanded clones.

d_call j_call clone_size v_call cdr3_aa cdr3_nt
TRBD2 TRBJ2-7 - TRBV29-1 CSSGGRLLEQYF TGCAGCTCCGGCGGGAGGCTACTCGAGCAGTACTTC
TRBD2 TRBJ2-5 - TRBV10-2 CASRGLAGGPGETQYF TGCGCCAGCAGGGGACTAGCGGGAGGGCCGGGAGAGACCCAGTACTTC
TRBD2 TRBJ2-7 few TRBV7-9 CASSEPSAGTHSYEQYF TGTGCCAGCAGTGAGCCTTCAGCGGGGACCCACTCCTACGAGCAGTACTTC
- TRBJ1-2 - TRBV6-1 CASRKGSSNYGYTF TGTGCCAGCAGAAAAGGATCCTCTAACTATGGCTACACCTTC
TRBD2 TRBJ2-4 - TRBV19 CASNERERYIQYF TGTGCCAGTAATGAGCGGGAGCGGTACATTCAGTACTTC
TRBD1 TRBJ1-2 few TRBV15 CATSTGTAGYGYTF TGTGCCACCAGCACCGGGACAGCGGGCTATGGCTACACCTTC
- TRBJ1-3 - TRBV7-2 CASSFTAGGIYF TGTGCCAGCAGCTTCACCGCCGGTGGCATATATTTT
TRBD1 TRBJ2-5 once TRBV5-1 CASSPGQFNQPQYF TGCGCCAGCAGCCCGGGACAGTTCAATCAGCCCCAGTACTTC
TRBD2 TRBJ2-7 - TRBV10-3 CAISESSGSSYEQYF TGTGCCATCAGTGAGTCCAGCGGGAGCTCCTACGAGCAGTACTTC
TRBD1 TRBJ1-4 - TRBV20-1 CSASPGQLNTGEKLFF TGCAGTGCTAGCCCGGGACAGCTGAACACCGGGGAGAAACTGTTTTTT